This T cell receptor beta chain was sequenced in a study of blood T cell repertoires in COVID-19. Germline V lookup: CDR1 MDHEN, CDR2 SYDVKM. Trimming removed 4 bases at V and 3 bases at J, with 19 bases between. There are 16 residues in the CDR3. Per the original data handling: Amplification of reference gene primers was used by the study to estimate nucleated cell counts. TCRdb's table, derived via immunoSEQ multiplex PCR, lists solely in-frame clones and lacks some. Clone size and V and J calls were adopted from that table, with D and trimming inferred from the DNA. There are about 30,000 clones in the sample; about 90% occur only once, and more than 13% lies in the top ten.

This chain links TRBV28 with TRBJ2-7, with D tentatively TRBD2 (6 bases). The sample consisted of peripheral blood. The sequence was collected from a man aged 60 to 69 with active COVID-19. The CDR3 here is CASSSSPGLADYEQYF. CDR3 coding DNA: TGTGCCAGCAGTTCATCGCCGGGACTTGCTGACTACGAGCAGTACTTC.